What follows describes a single T cell receptor beta chain. The sample is drawn from a study of blood T cell repertoires in COVID-19. About the research overall: Spain, Italy and the United States supplied samples that represented acute and convalescent COVID-19. T cells, B-cell-depleted T cells, or PBMCs provided the cDNA or gDNA that served as material.

The table came from immunoSEQ multiplex PCR; TCRdb's copy has only in-frame clones and leaves some out. This sample has 200,000 to 250,000 clones, with over 70% found just once. The participants were between about 18 and 90 years old and came from 20 to 30 US areas. Participants were placed into cohorts based on the clinical history they reported. This TCR derives from a woman aged 25 to 39 who had been exposed to COVID-19. Sample: PBMCs or T cells enriched from blood (not recorded which).

The CDR3 DNA sequence: TGTGCCAGCAGCTTAATGGGAGGGAGTAATGAGCAGTTCTTC. It translates to CASSLMGGSNEQFF. This rearrangement joins TRBV7-3 to TRBJ2-1; 7 positions agree with TRBD2. CDR3 length: 14 residues. Per the germline V gene, CDR1 is SGHTA and CDR2 is FQGTGA. V trimming: 1 base; J trimming: 7 bases; junction bases outside the gene matches: 4.